Sequencing of this T cell receptor (beta chain) was carried out in a study of graft-versus-host responses after intestinal transplantation. At the level of the study: Recipients had transplants, and these were multivisceral, liver-intestinal, or isolated intestinal. The study, taken as a whole, reports: Present in recipient marrow, GvH clones included some that appeared first in ileum or blood.

The table came from immunoSEQ multiplex PCR; TCRdb's copy has only in-frame clones and leaves some out. The repertoire holds over 120,000 clones, with around 90% as singletons. This CDR3 has 16 amino acids. The germline gives CDR1 MNHNS, CDR2 SASEGT. As concerns this clone: Its target is not known. An end of the junction differs from the germline gene, which may be a read error.

This specimen consisted of unstimulated CD4+ T cells sorted from spleen or lymph node cells, obtained before intestinal transplant. This TCR was recovered from a human donor who received an intestinal transplant. This chain uses TRBV6-1 with TRBJ2-3; D is tentatively TRBD1 or TRBD2 (5 bases each). The CDR3 DNA follows: TGTGCCAGCACTGAAGTTGGGGGTTCACAAAGGGATACGCAGTATTTT. This gives the protein CASTEVGGSQRDTQYF.